This T cell receptor (beta chain) was sequenced in a study of shared clonotypes between healthy human individuals. Study details: Three plates were used per donor for CD4 naive, three for CD4 memory, two for CD8 naive and one for CD8 memory.

V lost 0 bases to trimming and J lost 4 bases, with 9 bases between them. The CDR3 runs to 14 residues. CDR1 and CDR2 (germline): MNHEY, SMNVEV (reference sequence). Study findings and constraints: All-four-donor shared clonotypes had higher generation probabilities than non-shared clonotypes did.

Comments on this clone: Antigen unknown.

Clones were sequenced by immunoSEQ multiplex PCR, and TCRdb holds only the in-frame ones, with some missing. Of roughly 1,600,000 clones detected, around 98.5% appear once; the ten largest clones hold under 0.45%. V gene TRBV27 combines with J gene TRBJ2-5; D gene uncertain. Material: naive CD4+ T cells sorted from blood. The subset was: CD45RA+ positively selected. The sequence was collected from a man aged 30 to 45 in good health. This CDR3 reads CASSLSSASETQYF. The CDR3 DNA is TGTGCCAGCAGTTTATCAAGCGCGTCAGAGACCCAGTACTTC.